The 16 T cell receptor beta chains reported below all come from one sample, sequenced in a study of type 1 regulatory T cells. Antigens of these TCRs are unknown. TCRdb re-called the reads with MiXCR, one entry per CDR3 protein. This table has more than 50,000 distinct CDR3 sequences, 62% appearing once. Sequencing was done on a sample of cultured non-Tr1 T cells, either the whole culture or a sorted T cell fraction (not recorded which). The receptors originated from a human donor in good health.

This CDR3 is CASSLLLQAYGYTF. Written as DNA, the CDR3 is TGTGCCAGCAGCTTGCTTTTACAAGCCTATGGCTACACCTTC. The chain has TRBV5-6 and TRBJ1-2; D is ambiguous. Germline loops: CDR1 SGHDT, CDR2 YYEEEE. The length of the CDR3 is 14 residues. Trimming pared 1 base from V and 4 bases from J, leaving 11 bases between.

This rearrangement joins TRBV23-1 to TRBJ2-5, with D unclear. TRBV23-1 belongs to the ORF category, with a function that is uncertain. The CDR3 has 11 residues. Deletions cut 6 bases from V and 4 bases from J, with 6 bases between. The CDR3 protein is CASRRRETQYF. DNA for the CDR3: TGCGCCAGCAGGAGAAGAGAGACCCAGTACTTC.

This clonotype has just a few counts. This chain joins TRBV5-5 and TRBJ2-7; 9 positions agree with TRBD1. This CDR3 spans 15 amino acids. V trimming: 4 bases; J trimming: 2 bases; junction bases outside the gene matches: 7. Germline V gene lookup returns CDR1 SGHKS and CDR2 YYEKEE (reference sequence). The CDR3, as DNA: TGTGCCAGCAGCCAGGGACAGGGCGGGCCCTACGAGCAGTACTTC. Its protein is CASSQGQGGPYEQYF.

The J gene is TRBJ1-4, the V gene TRBV6-1, with D hard to call. The CDR3 covers 15 residues. CDR1 and CDR2 (germline): MNHNS, SASEGT. V was pared by 2 bases and J by 9 bases, with 16 bases between. This chain's CDR3 is CASSEYQDFAQKLFF. The CDR3 coding sequence is TGTGCCAGCAGTGAATACCAGGACTTCGCTCAAAAACTGTTTTTT.

This clonotype was observed a handful of times. CDR3 DNA: TGTGCCAGCAGCCGAAGGACAGGATCCTACAATGAGCAGTTCTTC. Protein: CASSRRTGSYNEQFF. The chain has TRBV6-2 or TRBV6-3 and TRBJ2-1; 7 nucleotides line up with TRBD1. After removal of 6 bases from V and 1 base from J, the junction contained 6 bases not matched to a gene. The CDR3 loop spans 15 amino acids. Germline V CDR1 and CDR2: MNHEY, SVGEGT.

This clonotype was counted between two and nine times. This chain links TRBV5-5 with TRBJ2-3; D possibly corresponds to TRBD2 (6 bases). There are 16 residues in the CDR3. Germline CDR1 and CDR2: SGHKS and YYEKEE (reference sequence). The germline V and J ends were trimmed by 1 base and 1 base, with 13 bases remaining between them. As DNA, the CDR3 is TGTGCCAGCAGCTTGAGTTCGGGGGTCCGCACAGATACGCAGTATTTT. As protein: CASSLSSGVRTDTQYF.

This chain connects TRBV7-2 to TRBJ2-2; 8 positions agree with TRBD1. CDR3 length: 15 residues. Germline V gene sequence: CDR1 SGHTA, CDR2 FQGNSA. The V gene end was trimmed by 6 bases and the J gene end by 4 bases; junction bases not matched to a gene: 7. The CDR3 region is CASRKDRAGTGELFF. The CDR3 DNA reads as TGTGCCAGCAGGAAGGACAGGGCGGGCACCGGGGAGCTGTTTTTT.

This rearrangement joins TRBV5-1 to TRBJ2-3; D is unclear. The CDR3 is made up of 15 amino acids. Between the trimmed V and J ends, which lost 4 bases and 4 bases, there was a span of 16 bases. In germline, CDR1 is SGHRS, CDR2 YFSETQ. The CDR3 nucleotides read TGCGCCAGCAGCATCGACTCACCCGCCGCAGATACGCAGTATTTT. This encodes CASSIDSPAADTQYF.

The chain is built from TRBV7-6 and TRBJ2-3, with TRBD1 matching 11 bases. Trimming cost V 7 bases and J 4 bases; bases outside gene matches: 13. Germline CDR1 SGHVS, CDR2 FNYEAQ. CDR3 length equals 17 residues. In DNA form, the CDR3 reads TGTGCCAGCAAATCTCTGCCGGGACAGGGGGGTTCAGATACGCAGTATTTT. Translated: CASKSLPGQGGSDTQYF.

A single count supports this clonotype. CDR3 nucleotide sequence: TGTGCCAGCTACCACTTTGCGGGGGGTATCAATGAGCAGTTCTTC. It yields the protein CASYHFAGGINEQFF. This sequence joins TRBV7-8 and TRBJ2-1; 8 bases are a match to TRBD2. This CDR3 has 15 residues. The germline gives CDR1 SGHVS, CDR2 FQNEAQ. V shed 8 bases, J shed 6 bases, and the junction held 12 bases outside the gene matches.

The chain employs TRBV11-2 and TRBJ2-7; unclear D gene. V was clipped by 5 bases and J by 5 bases, with 10 bases between them. Per the germline V gene, CDR1 is SGHAT and CDR2 is FQNNGV. The CDR3 runs 12 residues. Here the CDR3 reads CASSIHADEQYF. The CDR3 DNA follows: TGTGCCAGCAGCATCCACGCCGACGAGCAGTACTTC.

The table lists this clonotype with a few counts. This chain links TRBV18 with TRBJ2-7; 9 bases line up with TRBD1. Trimming cost V 5 bases and J 1 base; bases outside gene matches: 12. CDR3 size: 17 residues. Germline V lookup: CDR1 KGHSH, CDR2 LQKENI. The CDR3 DNA follows: TGTGCCAGCTCATCTCAGCTAGCCGGGACAGGGTCCTACGAGCAGTACTTC. It codes for CASSSQLAGTGSYEQYF.

The rearrangement joins TRBV21-1 to TRBJ2-7; the table's D call, TRBD2, has no DNA check behind it. TRBV21-1 is noted as a pseudogene. CDR3 size: 18 residues. The CDR3 here is CATGLPGLSAAIVYEQYF. The CDR3 bases are TGTGCCACAGGCCTACCGGGACTATCTGCGGCTATCGTCTACGAGCAGTACTTC.

This clonotype was seen more than once but under ten times. The V gene is TRBV20-1, the J gene TRBJ2-5; TRBD2 matches at 11 bases. Looked up from germline, CDR1 is DFQATT and CDR2 is SNEGSKA (reference sequence). The CDR3 runs to 16 residues. The J segment lost 4 bases and the V segment lost 0 bases, leaving 7 bases of the junction unmatched. This CDR3 is CSARDLTSGNPETQYF. As DNA, the CDR3 is TGCAGTGCTAGAGATCTGACTAGCGGGAATCCAGAGACCCAGTACTTC.

V is TRBV12-3 or TRBV12-4 and J is TRBJ2-3; 9 bases are shared with TRBD2. V was clipped by 0 bases and J by 6 bases; unmatched bases: 10. This CDR3 is 17 amino acids long. CDR3: CASSLALPGLASDTQYF. Here the CDR3 DNA reads TGTGCCAGCAGTTTAGCGCTCCCGGGACTAGCCAGTGATACGCAGTATTTT.

This clonotype rates as medium-sized (0.01 to 0.1%). The rearrangement joins TRBV20-1 to TRBJ2-1; D is unresolved. This CDR3 spans 14 amino acids. Trimming removed 2 bases at V and 5 bases at J, with 13 bases between. Germline V gives CDR1 DFQATT, CDR2 SNEGSKA (reference sequence). DNA of the CDR3: TGCAGTGCTAGAAGACAAGGGCGAGACAATGAGCAGTTCTTC. Translation gives CSARRQGRDNEQFF.